Listed below are T cell receptor beta chains from one sample, sequenced in a study of siplizumab effects on memory and regulatory T cells. The table came from immunoSEQ multiplex PCR; TCRdb's copy has only in-frame clones and leaves some out. Here the sample spans 70,000 to 95,000 clones, approximately 93% being singletons. The sequenced sample was CD8+ T cells sorted from blood. The receptors were gathered from a human donor in good health. Both conserved end residues are trimmed from each CDR3. Fields, in order: V gene, D gene, CDR3 protein. The D gene is left open where the match is weak.

>TRBV27|.
ASSLRNSPLH
>TRBV7-9|.
ASSLVGTHYNEQF
>TRBV15|.
ATSREGNTEAF
>TRBV5-6|TRBD1
ASSLAGQSRQVTEAF
>TRBV6-1|TRBD1
ASSESGTGAFEQY
>TRBV27|.
AALRGWLETQY
>TRBV19|.
ASSMGAANQPQH
>TRBV4-3|.
ASSQGPGYEKLF
>TRBV7-2|TRBD2
ASSFDQSGGDTDTQY
>TRBV18|.
ASSPLAGKETQY
>TRBV10-1|.
ASSEGGTEAF
>TRBV5-5|TRBD1
ASSHKIDRGHDQPQH
>TRBV6-5|.
ASSYSTQGMGTQY
>TRBV7-6|TRBD1
ASSWDRGSEQY
>TRBV21-1|.
ASSNPFSHEQY
>TRBV19|.
ASSMGGFAEAF
>TRBV7-9|TRBD2
ASSTSGSLYNEQF
>TRBV5-4|.
ASSFEGSEQY
>TRBV9|.
ASSTTGNQPQH
>TRBV15|.
ATSGGGSGANVLT
>TRBV10-2|.
ASSEGLSYEQY
>TRBV28|TRBD2
ASRTYGTSGTGELF
>TRBV13|.
ASSLGGGYEQY
>TRBV4-1|TRBD2
ASSQEVGEVAGGSETQY
>TRBV6-1|.
ASSEAKGYEETQY
>TRBV4-1|TRBD2
ASSLGLAGNSYEQY
>TRBV19|.
ASSPMTPGEQY
>TRBV4-2|.
ASSPNYRSSYNEQF
>TRBV10-3|.
AIKLDRENTEAF
>TRBV4-1|TRBD2
ASSQDASGRALGSYEQY
>TRBV7-7|.
ASSQFTTVQETQY
>TRBV29-1|.
SVEGGPADEYSNQPQH